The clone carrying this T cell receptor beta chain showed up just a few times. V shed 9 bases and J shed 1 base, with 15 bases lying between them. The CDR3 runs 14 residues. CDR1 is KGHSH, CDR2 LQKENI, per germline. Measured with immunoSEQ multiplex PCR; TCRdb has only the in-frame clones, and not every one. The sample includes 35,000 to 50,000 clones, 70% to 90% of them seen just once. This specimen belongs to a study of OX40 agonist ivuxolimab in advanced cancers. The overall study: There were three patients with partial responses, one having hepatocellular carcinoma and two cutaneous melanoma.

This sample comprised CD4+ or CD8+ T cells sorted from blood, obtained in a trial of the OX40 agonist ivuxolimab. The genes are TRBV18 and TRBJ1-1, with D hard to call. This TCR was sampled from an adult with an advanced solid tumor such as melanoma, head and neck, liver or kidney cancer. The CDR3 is CASHHSWENTEAFF. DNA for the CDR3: TGTGCCAGTCACCATAGTTGGGAGAACACTGAAGCTTTCTTT.